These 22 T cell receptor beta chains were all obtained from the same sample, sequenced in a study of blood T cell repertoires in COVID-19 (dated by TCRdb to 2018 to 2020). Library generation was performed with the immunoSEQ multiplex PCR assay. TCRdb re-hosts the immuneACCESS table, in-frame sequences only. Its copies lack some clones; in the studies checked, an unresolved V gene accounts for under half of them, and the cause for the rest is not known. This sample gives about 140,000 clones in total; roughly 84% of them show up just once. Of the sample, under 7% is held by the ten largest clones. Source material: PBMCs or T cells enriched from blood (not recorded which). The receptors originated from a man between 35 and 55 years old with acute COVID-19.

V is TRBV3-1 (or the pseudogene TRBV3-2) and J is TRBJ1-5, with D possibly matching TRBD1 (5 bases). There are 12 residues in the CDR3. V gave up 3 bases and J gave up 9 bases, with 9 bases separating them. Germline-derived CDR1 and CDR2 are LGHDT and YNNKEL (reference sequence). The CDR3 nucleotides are TGTGCCAGCAGCCACCAGGGTGTGCCCCAGCATTTT. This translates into CASSHQGVPQHF.

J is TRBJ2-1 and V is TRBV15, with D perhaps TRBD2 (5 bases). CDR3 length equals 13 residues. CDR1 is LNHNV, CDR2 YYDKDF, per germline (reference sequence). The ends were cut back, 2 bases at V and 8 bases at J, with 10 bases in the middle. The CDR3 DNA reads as TGTGCCACCAGCAGACAACTGGGAGATGAGCAGTTCTTC. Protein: CATSRQLGDEQFF.

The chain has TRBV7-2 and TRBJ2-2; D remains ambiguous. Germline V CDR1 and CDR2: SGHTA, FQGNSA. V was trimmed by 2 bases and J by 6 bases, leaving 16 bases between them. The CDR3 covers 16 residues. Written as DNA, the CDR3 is TGTGCCAGCAGCTTATACAGTTCAGGTACCCCCGGGGAGCTGTTTTTT. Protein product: CASSLYSSGTPGELFF.

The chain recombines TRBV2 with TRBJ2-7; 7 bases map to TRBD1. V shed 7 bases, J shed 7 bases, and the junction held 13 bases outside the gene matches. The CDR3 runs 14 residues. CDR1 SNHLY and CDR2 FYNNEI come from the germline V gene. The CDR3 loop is CASNWQGVDWEQYF. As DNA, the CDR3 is TGTGCCAGCAATTGGCAGGGGGTAGATTGGGAGCAGTACTTC.

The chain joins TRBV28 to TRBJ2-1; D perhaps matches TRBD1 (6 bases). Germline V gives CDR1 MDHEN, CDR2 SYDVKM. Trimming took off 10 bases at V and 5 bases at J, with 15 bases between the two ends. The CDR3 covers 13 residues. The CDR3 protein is CATNNRDNNEQFF. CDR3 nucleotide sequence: TGTGCCACCAATAACCGGGACAACAATGAGCAGTTCTTC.

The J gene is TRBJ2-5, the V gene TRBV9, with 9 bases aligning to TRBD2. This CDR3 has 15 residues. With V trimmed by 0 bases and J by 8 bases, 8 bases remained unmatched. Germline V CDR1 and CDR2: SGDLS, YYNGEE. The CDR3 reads CASSVVAGGPGTQYF. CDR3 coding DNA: TGTGCCAGCAGCGTAGTCGCGGGAGGGCCTGGTACCCAGTACTTC.

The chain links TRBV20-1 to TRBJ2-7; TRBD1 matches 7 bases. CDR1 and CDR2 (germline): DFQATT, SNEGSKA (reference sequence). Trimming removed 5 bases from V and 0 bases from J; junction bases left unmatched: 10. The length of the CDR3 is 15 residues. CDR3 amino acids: CSAGGQAAYSYEQYF. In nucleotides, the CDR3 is TGCAGTGCTGGTGGACAGGCTGCTTACTCCTACGAGCAGTACTTC.

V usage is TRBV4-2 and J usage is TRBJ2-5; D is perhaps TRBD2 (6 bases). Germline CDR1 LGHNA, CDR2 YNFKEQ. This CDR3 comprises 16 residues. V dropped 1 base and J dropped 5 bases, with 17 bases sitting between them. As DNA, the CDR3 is TGTGCCAGCAGCCAAGGTGACAGATTTGGAGGGGAGACCCAGTACTTC. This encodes CASSQGDRFGGETQYF.

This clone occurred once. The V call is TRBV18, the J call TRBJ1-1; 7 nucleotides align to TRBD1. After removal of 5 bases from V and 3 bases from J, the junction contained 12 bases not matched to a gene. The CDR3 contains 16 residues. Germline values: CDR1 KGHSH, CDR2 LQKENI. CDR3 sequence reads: CASSELQGEGDTEAFF. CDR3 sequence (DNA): TGTGCCAGCTCAGAGCTCCAGGGGGAAGGGGACACTGAAGCTTTCTTT.

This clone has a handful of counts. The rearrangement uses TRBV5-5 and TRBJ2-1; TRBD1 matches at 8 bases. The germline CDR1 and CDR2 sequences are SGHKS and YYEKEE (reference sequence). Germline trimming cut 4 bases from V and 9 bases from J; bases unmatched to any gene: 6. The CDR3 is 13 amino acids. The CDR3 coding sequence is TGTGCCAGCAGCACCTGGACAGGGACTGAGCAGTTCTTC. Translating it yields CASSTWTGTEQFF.

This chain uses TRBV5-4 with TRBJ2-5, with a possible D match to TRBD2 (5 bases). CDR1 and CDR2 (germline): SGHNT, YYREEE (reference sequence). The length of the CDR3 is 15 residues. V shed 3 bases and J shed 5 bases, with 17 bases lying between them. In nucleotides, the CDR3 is TGTGCCAGCAGCTCGTCACGAAGCGGTGAGGAGACCCAGTACTTC. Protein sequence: CASSSSRSGEETQYF.

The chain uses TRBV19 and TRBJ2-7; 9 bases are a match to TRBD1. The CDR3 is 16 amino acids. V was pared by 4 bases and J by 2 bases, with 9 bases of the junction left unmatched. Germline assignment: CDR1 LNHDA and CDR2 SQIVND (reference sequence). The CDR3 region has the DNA TGTGCCAGTAGTAAACGACAGGGGGGTACTCCCTACGAGCAGTACTTC. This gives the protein CASSKRQGGTPYEQYF.

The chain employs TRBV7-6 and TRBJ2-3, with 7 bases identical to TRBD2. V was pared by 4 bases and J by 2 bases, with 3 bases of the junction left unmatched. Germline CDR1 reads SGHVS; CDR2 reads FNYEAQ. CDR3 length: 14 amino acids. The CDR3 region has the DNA TGTGCCAGCAGCTCCCGGGACTACACAGATACGCAGTATTTT. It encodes CASSSRDYTDTQYF.

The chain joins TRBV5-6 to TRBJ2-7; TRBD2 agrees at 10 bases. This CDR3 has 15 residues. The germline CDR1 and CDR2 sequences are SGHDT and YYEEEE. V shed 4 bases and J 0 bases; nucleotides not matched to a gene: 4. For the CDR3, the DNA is TGTGCCAGCAGCCCAGGGACTAGCGCCTCCTACGAGCAGTACTTC. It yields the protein CASSPGTSASYEQYF.

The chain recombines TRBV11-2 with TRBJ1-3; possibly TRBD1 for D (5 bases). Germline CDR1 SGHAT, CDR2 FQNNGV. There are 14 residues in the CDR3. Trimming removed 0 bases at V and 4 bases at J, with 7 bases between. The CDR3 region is CASSLDREGNTIYF. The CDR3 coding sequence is TGTGCCAGCAGCTTAGACAGGGAAGGAAACACCATATATTTT.

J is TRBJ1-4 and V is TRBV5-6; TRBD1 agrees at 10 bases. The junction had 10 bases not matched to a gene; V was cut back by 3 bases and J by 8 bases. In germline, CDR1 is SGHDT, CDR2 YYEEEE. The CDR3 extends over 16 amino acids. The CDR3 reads CASSSHRQGAIEKLFF. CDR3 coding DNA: TGTGCCAGCAGCTCTCACCGACAGGGGGCCATAGAAAAACTGTTTTTT.

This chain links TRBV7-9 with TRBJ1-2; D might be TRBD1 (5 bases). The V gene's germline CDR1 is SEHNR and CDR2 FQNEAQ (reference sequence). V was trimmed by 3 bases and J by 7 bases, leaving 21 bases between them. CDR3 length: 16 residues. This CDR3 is CASSFPSGQARGGYTF. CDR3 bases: TGTGCCAGCAGCTTCCCCTCAGGACAAGCTCGTGGTGGCTACACCTTC.

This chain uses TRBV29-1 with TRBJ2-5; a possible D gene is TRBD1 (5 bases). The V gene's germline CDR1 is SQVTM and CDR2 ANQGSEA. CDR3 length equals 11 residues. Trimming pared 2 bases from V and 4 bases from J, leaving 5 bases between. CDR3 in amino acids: CSVERGETQYF. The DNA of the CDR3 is TGCAGCGTTGAAAGGGGAGAGACCCAGTACTTC.

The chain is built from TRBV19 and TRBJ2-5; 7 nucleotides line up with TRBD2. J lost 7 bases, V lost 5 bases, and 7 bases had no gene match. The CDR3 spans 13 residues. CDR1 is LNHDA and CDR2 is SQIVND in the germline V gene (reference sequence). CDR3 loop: CASSQRTSVTQYF. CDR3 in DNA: TGTGCCAGTAGTCAACGGACTAGTGTGACCCAGTACTTC. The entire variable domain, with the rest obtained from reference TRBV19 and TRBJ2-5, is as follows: DGGITQSPKYLFRKEGQNVTLSCEQNLNHDAMYWYRQDPGQGLRLIYYSQIVNDFQKGDIAEGYSVSREKKESFPLTVTSAQKNPTAFYLCASSQRTSVTQYFGPGTRLLVL.

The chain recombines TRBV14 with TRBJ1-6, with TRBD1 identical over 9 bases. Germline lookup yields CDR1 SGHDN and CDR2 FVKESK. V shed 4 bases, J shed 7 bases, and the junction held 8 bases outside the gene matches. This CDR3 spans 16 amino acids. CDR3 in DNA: TGTGCCAGCAGCCCACTTCCGGGACAGGGAAATTCACCCCTCCACTTT. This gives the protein CASSPLPGQGNSPLHF.

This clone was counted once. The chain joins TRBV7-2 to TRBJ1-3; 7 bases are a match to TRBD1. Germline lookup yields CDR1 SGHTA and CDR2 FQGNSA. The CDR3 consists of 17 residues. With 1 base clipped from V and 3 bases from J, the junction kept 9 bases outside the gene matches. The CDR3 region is CASSLVGRGPVGNTIYF. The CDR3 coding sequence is TGTGCCAGCAGCTTAGTCGGGAGGGGGCCAGTTGGAAACACCATATATTTT. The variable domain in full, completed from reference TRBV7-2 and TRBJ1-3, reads GAGVSQSPSNKVTEKGKDVELRCDPISGHTALYWYRQSLGQGLEFLIYFQGNSAPDKSGLPSDRFSAERTGGSVSTLTIQRTQQEDSAVYLCASSLVGRGPVGNTIYFGEGSWLTVV.

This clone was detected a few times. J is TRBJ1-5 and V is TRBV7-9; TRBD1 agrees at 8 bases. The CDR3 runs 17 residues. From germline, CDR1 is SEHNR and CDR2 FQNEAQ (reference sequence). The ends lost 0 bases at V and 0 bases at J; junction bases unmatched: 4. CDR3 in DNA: TGTGCCAGCAGCTTAGCCCTGGGACAGGATAGCAATCAGCCCCAGCATTTT. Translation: CASSLALGQDSNQPQHF.